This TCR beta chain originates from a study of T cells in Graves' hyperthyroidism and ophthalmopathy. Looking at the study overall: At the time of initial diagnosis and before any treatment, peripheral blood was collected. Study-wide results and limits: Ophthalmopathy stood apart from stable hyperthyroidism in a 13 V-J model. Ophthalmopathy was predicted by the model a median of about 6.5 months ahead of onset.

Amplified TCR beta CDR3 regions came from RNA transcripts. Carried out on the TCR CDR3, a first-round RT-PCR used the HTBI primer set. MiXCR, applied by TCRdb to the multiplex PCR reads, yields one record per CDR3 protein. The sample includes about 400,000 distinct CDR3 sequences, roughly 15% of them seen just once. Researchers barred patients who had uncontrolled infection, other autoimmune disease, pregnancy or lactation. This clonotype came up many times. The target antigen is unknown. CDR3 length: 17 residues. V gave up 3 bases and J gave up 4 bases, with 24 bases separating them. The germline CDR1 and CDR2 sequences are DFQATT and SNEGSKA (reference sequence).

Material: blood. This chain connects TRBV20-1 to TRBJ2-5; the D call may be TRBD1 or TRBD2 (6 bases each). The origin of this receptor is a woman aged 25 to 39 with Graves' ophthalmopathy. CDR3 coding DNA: TGCAGTGCTAGGGGTCTAAAGGGGGGTAGCGTCGGAGAGACCCAGTACTTC. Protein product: CSARGLKGGSVGETQYF.